Shown below are 28 T cell receptor beta chains from a single sample sequenced in a study of T cells after posttransplantation cyclophosphamide listed by TCRdb under 2016. The library came from the immunoSEQ multiplex PCR assay. TCRdb stores this immuneACCESS table with in-frame sequences only. Part of the clones is absent; in the studies checked, under half of the shortfall reflects unresolved V genes, and no reason is known for the rest. The sample features around 5,000 clones, and none is a singleton. Clones ranked in the top ten supply roughly 25% of the sample. Explained via the paper, the treatment or condition label denotes: high-dose cyclophosphamide on days +3 and +4 as single-agent GVHD prophylaxis. Patients in the PTCy group got busulfan and fludarabine conditioning, a marrow graft from a related or unrelated donor, and cyclophosphamide on days +3 and +4. The sequencing here drew on PBMCs, taken approximately 400 days after allogeneic stem cell transplant with posttransplant cyclophosphamide. The receptors were gathered from a male patient between 55 and 70 years old who received an allogeneic stem cell transplant from a related donor, was CMV-positive, and had acute GVHD only. Once a transplant has taken place, some T cells may be donor derived.

This clone was seen ten or more times. V gene TRBV18 combines with J gene TRBJ2-7, with 7 bases fitting TRBD1. After removal of 3 bases from V and 3 bases from J, the junction contained 8 bases not matched to a gene. Germline values: CDR1 KGHSH, CDR2 LQKENI. This CDR3 region has 15 residues. The chain's CDR3 is CASSPKPGGNYEQYF. CDR3 DNA sequence: TGTGCCAGCTCACCTAAGCCAGGGGGTAACTACGAGCAGTACTTC. The variable domain in full, with the rest retrieved from reference TRBV18 and TRBJ2-7, is NAGVMQNPRHLVRRRGQEARLRCSPMKGHSHVYWYRQLPEEGLKFMVYLQKENIIDESGMPKERFSAEFPKEGPSILRIQQVVRGDSAAYFCASSPKPGGNYEQYFGPGTRLTVT.

This clone was recorded many times. This rearrangement joins TRBV18 to TRBJ2-2, with TRBD1 matching over 7 bases. Germline V lookup: CDR1 KGHSH, CDR2 LQKENI. The CDR3 extends over 16 amino acids. Trimming removed 5 bases from V and 4 bases from J; junction bases left unmatched: 10. CDR3: CASSATGTAITGELFF. DNA for the CDR3: TGTGCCAGCTCAGCAACAGGGACAGCAATCACCGGGGAGCTGTTTTTT.

This clone was seen many times. The chain is built from TRBV11-2 and TRBJ1-2; D is possibly TRBD1 (5 bases). Germline CDR1 SGHAT, CDR2 FQNNGV. The CDR3 loop spans 15 amino acids. V gave up 0 bases and J gave up 3 bases, with 11 bases separating them. The CDR3 spells CASSLEAGPYYGYTF. In DNA, the CDR3 is TGTGCCAGCAGCTTAGAGGCGGGGCCCTACTATGGCTACACCTTC.

In this sample, this clone turned up many times. The V and J genes are TRBV2 and TRBJ1-4; TRBD1 matches 7 bases. The germline V gene has CDR1 SNHLY and CDR2 FYNNEI. CDR3 length: 15 residues. The J segment lost 2 bases and the V segment lost 4 bases, leaving 4 bases of the junction unmatched. The CDR3 sequence: CASSGETGTNEKLFF. CDR3 DNA sequence: TGTGCCAGCAGTGGTGAGACAGGGACTAATGAAAAACTGTTTTTT.

This clone was counted ten times or more. V and J are TRBV2 and TRBJ1-5, with 7 bases lining up with TRBD1. The ends lost 6 bases at V and 5 bases at J; junction bases unmatched: 4. Germline loops: CDR1 SNHLY, CDR2 FYNNEI. The CDR3 length is 13 residues. The CDR3 spells CASRGTDYQPQHF. The CDR3 bases are TGTGCCAGCAGAGGGACAGACTATCAGCCCCAGCATTTT.

This clone was found many times. The rearrangement links TRBV13 to TRBJ1-5; TRBD1 matches 7 bases. CDR1 PRHDT and CDR2 FYEKMQ come from the germline V gene (reference sequence). J lost 2 bases, V lost 5 bases, and 6 bases had no gene match. CDR3 length: 15 amino acids. The CDR3 DNA sequence: TGTGCCAGCAGCCGAGGGGGCTTGGGCAATCAGCCCCAGCATTTT. Its protein product is CASSRGGLGNQPQHF.

By sample fraction, this clone is medium-sized. The chain links TRBV4-2 to TRBJ1-4, with a possible D match to TRBD1 (6 bases). V lost 0 bases and J lost 4, with 21 bases in between. The CDR3 runs to 19 residues. In germline, CDR1 is LGHNA, CDR2 YNFKEQ. The CDR3 spells CASSQDLSNPGVYNEKLFF. CDR3 bases: TGTGCCAGCAGCCAAGATTTGAGTAACCCAGGGGTTTATAATGAAAAACTGTTTTTT.

The sample holds a few counts of this clone. The rearrangement joins TRBV28 to TRBJ2-5, with 7 bases identical to TRBD2. The DNA end lines up better with TRBJ2-7; the J call may be wrong. Looked up from germline, CDR1 is MDHEN and CDR2 is SYDVKM. There are 14 residues in the CDR3. The CDR3: CASSLTGTNYEQYF. CDR3 nucleotides: TGTGCCAGCAGTCTAACCGGGACTAACTACGAGCAGTACTTC.

This clone has a count of ten or more. This rearrangement joins TRBV7-2 to TRBJ2-7; 9 positions match TRBD2. This CDR3 region has 16 residues. Germline-derived CDR1 and CDR2 are SGHTA and FQGNSA. The J segment lost 1 base and the V segment lost 2 bases, leaving 6 bases of the junction unmatched. CDR3 residues: CASSLPGTSGSYEQYF. CDR3 in DNA: TGTGCCAGCAGCTTACCAGGTACTAGCGGGTCCTACGAGCAGTACTTC.

This clone showed up many times. The rearrangement uses TRBV7-7 and TRBJ2-1; 10 bases are a match to TRBD1. Germline CDR1 reads SSHAT; CDR2 reads FNYEAQ (reference sequence). J lost 6 bases, V lost 5 bases, and 7 bases had no gene match. The CDR3 loop spans 15 amino acids. The CDR3 DNA reads TGTGCCAGCAGCCCCGGACAGGGGGGCGGCAATGAGCAGTTCTTC. Translating it yields CASSPGQGGGNEQFF.

The sample holds many counts of this clone. The CDR3 DNA reads as TGTGCCAGCAGCTTGATTGGGGGCGACACCGGGGAGCTGTTTTTT. As protein: CASSLIGGDTGELFF. The chain employs TRBV7-9 and TRBJ2-2; the D gene is possibly TRBD1 (6 bases). Per germline, CDR1 SEHNR and CDR2 FQNEAQ (reference sequence). The CDR3 loop spans 15 amino acids. The V gene lost 3 bases and the J gene lost 3 bases, with 11 bases spanning the gap.

The sample holds many counts of this clone. This chain joins TRBV6-5 and TRBJ1-1; 9 nucleotides agree with TRBD1. V shed 4 bases and J 10 bases; nucleotides not matched to a gene: 4. The CDR3 has 12 residues. Germline CDR1 MNHEY, CDR2 SVGAGI. CDR3 amino acids: CASSLTGGLAFF. CDR3 bases: TGTGCCAGCAGTTTGACAGGGGGTTTAGCTTTCTTT.

This clone was counted ten times or more. The chain joins TRBV2 to TRBJ1-2; the match to TRBD1 covers 9 bases. Losses at the gene ends were 1 base for V and 7 bases for J; bases not matched to a gene: 4. CDR1 is SNHLY and CDR2 is FYNNEI in the germline V gene. The CDR3 extends over 14 amino acids. This CDR3 reads CASSEGRDRAGYTF. The CDR3 DNA reads as TGTGCCAGCAGTGAAGGTCGGGACAGGGCTGGCTACACCTTC. Full variable domain (outside the CDR3, taken from reference TRBV2 and TRBJ1-2): EPEVTQTPSHQVTQMGQEVILRCVPISNHLYFYWYRQILGQKVEFLVSFYNNEISEKSEIFDDQFSVERPDGSNFTLKIRSTKLEDSAMYFCASSEGRDRAGYTFGSGTRLTVV.

This clone rates as medium-sized. The chain couples TRBV28 to TRBJ2-1; TRBD2 agrees at 13 bases. The CDR3 loop spans 16 amino acids. With 5 bases clipped from V and 7 bases from J, the junction kept 8 bases outside the gene matches. In germline, CDR1 is MDHEN, CDR2 SYDVKM. DNA for the CDR3: TGTGCCAGCAGTCCCCTCGGGACTAGCGGGATAAATGAGCAGTTCTTC. Residues: CASSPLGTSGINEQFF. Based on the CDR3 plus reference TRBV28 and TRBJ2-1, the full variable domain is DVKVTQSSRYLVKRTGEKVFLECVQDMDHENMFWYRQDPGLGLRLIYFSYDVKMKEKGDIPEGYSVSREKKERFSLILESASTNQTSMYLCASSPLGTSGINEQFFGPGTRLTVL.

This clone was seen many times. V and J are TRBV2 and TRBJ2-2, with a tentative D call TRBD2 (6 bases). The CDR3 has 16 amino acids. Germline values: CDR1 SNHLY, CDR2 FYNNEI. The germline V and J ends were trimmed by 8 bases and 0 bases, with 16 bases remaining between them. As DNA, the CDR3 is TGTGCCAGCTCTCTAACAGCGGGTGCGAACACCGGGGAGCTGTTTTTT. Its protein product is CASSLTAGANTGELFF. Filled out from reference TRBV2 and TRBJ2-2, the complete variable domain reads EPEVTQTPSHQVTQMGQEVILRCVPISNHLYFYWYRQILGQKVEFLVSFYNNEISEKSEIFDDQFSVERPDGSNFTLKIRSTKLEDSAMYFCASSLTAGANTGELFFGEGSRLTVL.

The table lists this clone with a few counts. The rearrangement joins TRBV30 to TRBJ2-5, with D possibly being TRBD2 (5 bases). The CDR3 contains 12 residues. From germline, CDR1 is GTSNPN and CDR2 SVGIG (reference sequence). The V and J ends lost 4 bases and 5 bases respectively, with 11 bases between them. CDR3 DNA: TGTGCCTGGAAAAGCGGCGGGGAGACCCAGTACTTC. It codes for CAWKSGGETQYF.

At least ten counts were recorded for this clone. CDR3 sequence (DNA): TGTGCCAGCAGCACCGCCCTGGGACAGAACTATGAAGCTTTCTTT. It specifies CASSTALGQNYEAFF. The rearrangement joins TRBV7-9 to TRBJ1-1; 7 bases line up with TRBD1. Per the germline V gene, CDR1 is SEHNR and CDR2 is FQNEAQ (reference sequence). The CDR3 runs to 15 residues. The J segment lost 7 bases and the V segment lost 5 bases, leaving 13 bases of the junction unmatched.

Ten or more counts support this clone. V usage is TRBV9 and J usage is TRBJ2-7, with 13 bases matching TRBD2. Trimming at V came to 4 bases and at J to 9 bases, leaving 13 bases not matched to a gene. The CDR3 contains 16 residues. Germline CDR1 and CDR2: SGDLS and YYNGEE. The CDR3 bases are TGTGCCAGCAGCCCCCACCCCGGACTAGCGGGGGTTGCGCAGTACTTC. This codes for CASSPHPGLAGVAQYF.

The rearrangement uses TRBV19 and TRBJ2-5; 8 nucleotides agree with TRBD1. TRBJ2-7 matches the DNA end more closely, so the J call is doubtful. Germline CDR1 reads LNHDA; CDR2 reads SQIVND (reference sequence). This CDR3 spans 15 amino acids. The chain's CDR3 is CASSPDRGVEDEQYF. In DNA, the CDR3 is TGTGCCAGTAGTCCCGACAGGGGCGTTGAGGACGAGCAGTACTTC.

This clone was seen repeatedly, ten times or more. The rearrangement uses TRBV5-5 and TRBJ1-5; D is uncertain. Germline V gives CDR1 SGHKS, CDR2 YYEKEE (reference sequence). The CDR3 spans 16 residues. Trimming cost V 6 bases and J 0 bases, with 16 bases left between them. The CDR3 DNA sequence: TGTGCCAGCACAAATAACGCGGCACATAGCAATCAGCCCCAGCATTTT. This sequence encodes CASTNNAAHSNQPQHF. Full variable domain (outside the CDR3, taken from reference TRBV5-5 and TRBJ1-5): DAGVTQSPTHLIKTRGQQVTLRCSPISGHKSVSWYQQVLGQGPQFIFQYYEKEERGRGNFPDRFSARQFPNYSSELNVNALLLGDSALYLCASTNNAAHSNQPQHFGDGTRLSIL.

In this sample, this clone turned up many times. The rearrangement joins TRBV6-5 to TRBJ2-1; 7 bases align to TRBD2. With 6 bases clipped from V and 5 bases from J, the junction kept 10 bases outside the gene matches. This CDR3 contains 15 residues. From germline, CDR1 is MNHEY and CDR2 SVGAGI. The DNA for the CDR3 is TGTGCCAGCAGGACCCTTACTAGCGCCAACAATGAGCAGTTCTTC. It yields the protein CASRTLTSANNEQFF.

This clone occurred a few times. The rearrangement joins TRBV23-1 to TRBJ2-1, with 11 bases fitting TRBD2. TRBV23-1 falls under the ORF class, with uncertain function. The CDR3 is made up of 19 amino acids. Trimming cost V 0 bases and J 6 bases; bases outside gene matches: 13. The CDR3 DNA sequence: TGCGCCAGCAGTCAATCAAGCGGGACGGGGACTAGCGGATCCAATGAGCAGTTCTTC. Amino acid sequence: CASSQSSGTGTSGSNEQFF.

This clone was detected many times. This rearrangement joins TRBV7-9 to TRBJ1-5, with D possibly TRBD1 on 5 matching bases. The CDR3 spans 12 residues. Looked up from germline, CDR1 is SEHNR and CDR2 is FQNEAQ (reference sequence). Deletions cut 2 bases from V and 8 bases from J, with 7 bases between. The CDR3 region has the DNA TGTGCCAGCAGCTTACAGGGTGAGCCCCAGCATTTT. Protein product: CASSLQGEPQHF. Full variable domain (rest looked up from reference TRBV7-9 and TRBJ1-5): DTGVSQNPRHKITKRGQNVTFRCDPISEHNRLYWYRQTLGQGPEFLTYFQNEAQLEKSRLLSDRFSAERPKGSFSTLEIQRTEQGDSAMYLCASSLQGEPQHFGDGTRLSIL.

The sample holds many counts of this clone. V usage is TRBV15 and J usage is TRBJ2-7; weak D call: TRBD1 (6 bases). The CDR3 consists of 14 residues. Germline lookup yields CDR1 LNHNV and CDR2 YYDKDF (reference sequence). The V and J ends lost 0 bases and 3 bases respectively, with 9 bases between them. As DNA, the CDR3 is TGTGCCACCAGCAGAGAGGACAGAAACTACGAGCAGTACTTC. Protein: CATSREDRNYEQYF.

This clone was detected many times. The rearrangement links TRBV5-4 to TRBJ1-1, with D perhaps TRBD1 (5 bases). The CDR3 runs to 13 residues. In germline, CDR1 is SGHNT, CDR2 YYREEE (reference sequence). V was trimmed by 6 bases and J by 1 base, leaving 10 bases between them. CDR3 loop: CASMRGPNTEAFF. DNA of the CDR3: TGTGCCAGCATGCGGGGACCGAACACTGAAGCTTTCTTT.

This clone was recorded many times. The chain combines TRBV6-6 with TRBJ2-1; TRBD2 matches 12 bases. Germline loops: CDR1 MNHNY, CDR2 SVGAGI (reference sequence). The CDR3 spans 15 residues. V trimming: 6 bases; J trimming: 4 bases; junction bases outside the gene matches: 4. The CDR3 spells CASSPLAGGYNEQFF. Written as DNA, the CDR3 is TGTGCCAGCAGCCCACTAGCGGGGGGATACAATGAGCAGTTCTTC.

This clone was detected many times. The chain is built from TRBV5-4 and TRBJ1-3, with D perhaps matching TRBD1 (5 bases). V was trimmed by 0 bases and J by 0 bases, leaving 10 bases between them. CDR1 is SGHNT and CDR2 is YYREEE in the germline V gene (reference sequence). The CDR3 is made up of 16 amino acids. CDR3 DNA sequence: TGTGCCAGCAGCTTGGGCATGGGGGGCTCTGGAAACACCATATATTTT. It is translated as CASSLGMGGSGNTIYF.

In its sample, this clone was seen many times. The chain has TRBV13 and TRBJ1-2, with 8 bases lining up with TRBD1. The CDR3 is 15 amino acids. V was pared by 6 bases and J by 2 bases, with 8 bases of the junction left unmatched. The germline gives CDR1 PRHDT, CDR2 FYEKMQ (reference sequence). The CDR3 sequence: CASRPTGDFNYGYTF. Here the CDR3 DNA reads TGTGCCAGCAGGCCGACAGGGGACTTCAACTATGGCTACACCTTC.